These 8 T cell receptor beta chains share one sample of origin, sequenced in a study of CXCR3-negative and CXCR3-positive naive CD8 T cells. UMI-labeled TRB cDNA libraries were prepared by 5' RACE. TCRdb reanalyzed the 5' RACE reads and collapses them to one entry per CDR3 protein, without DNA. The sample has approximately 140,000 distinct CDR3 sequences. Study results and limitations: CXCR3-negative naive cells had less hydrophobic TRB CDR3s than did CXCR3-positive naive cells.

Their target antigens are unknown. The sequenced sample was naive CXCR3+ CD8+ T cells from blood. Subset denoted: CD45RO-CCR7+CD27+CD95- naive CD8+ T cells expressing CXCR3 (TNR3+). The receptors come from a human donor in good health. Some clones in this sample may be carry-over from other donors' samples.

The chain links TRBV29-1 to TRBJ1-2. Germline CDR1 reads SQVTM; CDR2 reads ANQGSEA. This CDR3 spans 11 amino acids. The CDR3 is CSVDRGVGYTF. Complete variable domain (other parts from reference TRBV29-1 and TRBJ1-2): SAVISQKPSRDICQRGTSLTIQCQVDSQVTMMFWYRQQPGQSLTLIATANQGSEATYESGFVIDKFPISRPNLTFSTLTVSNMSPEDSSIYLCSVDRGVGYTFGSGTRLTVV.

The rearrangement joins TRBV5-1 to TRBJ2-7; the D call from TCRdb, TRBD1, cannot be confirmed without DNA. This CDR3 is 14 amino acids long. Germline CDR1 and CDR2: SGHRS and YFSETQ. CDR3 amino acids: CASSSRGAPNEQYF. The full variable domain, completed using reference TRBV5-1 and TRBJ2-7, is KAGVTQTPRYLIKTRGQQVTLSCSPISGHRSVSWYQQTPGQGLQFLFEYFSETQRNKGNFPGRFSGRQFSNSRSEMNVSTLELGDSALYLCASSSRGAPNEQYFGPGTRLTVT.

J is TRBJ2-5 and V is TRBV7-9; TCRdb returns TRBD2, unconfirmable since there is no DNA. Per the germline V gene, CDR1 is SEHNR and CDR2 is FQNEAQ (reference sequence). The CDR3 runs 15 residues. CDR3 region: CASSVTSGIQETQYF.

The CDR3 loop reads CASSQDVQDRVFNEQYF. The chain links TRBV4-1 to TRBJ2-7; TCRdb selects TRBD1, and the lack of DNA leaves this call unchecked. The CDR3 is made up of 17 amino acids. CDR1 and CDR2 (germline): MGHRA, YSYEKL.

The V and J genes are TRBV20-1 and TRBJ2-7; TCRdb lists TRBD2, though no DNA is available to test this call. Germline CDR1 DFQATT, CDR2 SNEGSKA (reference sequence). The CDR3 is made up of 14 amino acids. This chain's CDR3 is CSAGAGVFMGEQYF.

This sequence joins TRBV7-9 and TRBJ2-5; absent DNA, TCRdb's TRBD1 call cannot be checked. The CDR3 sequence is 14 residues long. From germline, CDR1 is SEHNR and CDR2 FQNEAQ (reference sequence). The CDR3 is CASSAVIYQETQYF. The full variable domain, rest sourced from reference TRBV7-9 and TRBJ2-5, is DTGVSQNPRHKITKRGQNVTFRCDPISEHNRLYWYRQTLGQGPEFLTYFQNEAQLEKSRLLSDRFSAERPKGSFSTLEIQRTEQGDSAMYLCASSAVIYQETQYFGPGTRLLVL.

J is TRBJ2-3 and V is TRBV6-2 or TRBV6-3. The CDR3 totals 15 residues. CDR1 is MNHEY and CDR2 is SVGEGT in the germline V gene. The CDR3 spells CASSPTSSSTDTQYF.

The genes are TRBV27 and TRBJ2-7; no DNA is available, so the TRBD1 call from TCRdb remains unchecked. CDR1 is MNHEY and CDR2 is SMNVEV in the germline V gene (reference sequence). The CDR3 extends over 18 amino acids. The CDR3 region is CASSLIAPKVAGDYEQYF.